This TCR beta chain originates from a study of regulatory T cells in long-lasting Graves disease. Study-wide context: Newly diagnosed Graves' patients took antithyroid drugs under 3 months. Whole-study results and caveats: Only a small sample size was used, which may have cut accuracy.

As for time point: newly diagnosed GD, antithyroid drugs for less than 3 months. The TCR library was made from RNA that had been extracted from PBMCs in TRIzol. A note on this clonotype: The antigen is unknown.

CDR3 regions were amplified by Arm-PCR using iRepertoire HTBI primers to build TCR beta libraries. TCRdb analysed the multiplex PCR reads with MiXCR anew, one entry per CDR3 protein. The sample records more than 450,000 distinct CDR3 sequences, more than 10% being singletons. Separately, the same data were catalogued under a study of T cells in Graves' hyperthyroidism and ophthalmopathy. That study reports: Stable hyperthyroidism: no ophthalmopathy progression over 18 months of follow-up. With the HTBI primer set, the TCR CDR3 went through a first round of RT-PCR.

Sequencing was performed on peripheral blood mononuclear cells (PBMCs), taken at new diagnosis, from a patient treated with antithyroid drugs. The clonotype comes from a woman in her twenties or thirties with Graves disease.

CDR3 sequence: CASSLHGGSLIDTQYF. The CDR3 nucleotides are TGTGCCAGCAGCCTCCATGGAGGTTCCCTTATAGATACGCAGTATTTT. This rearrangement joins TRBV7-2 to TRBJ2-3; D is perhaps TRBD2 (5 bases). CDR3 length: 16 amino acids. Germline V CDR1 and CDR2: SGHTA, FQGNSA. Trimming took off 5 bases at V and 5 bases at J, with 20 bases between the two ends. Filled out from reference TRBV7-2 and TRBJ2-3, the complete variable domain reads GAGVSQSPSNKVTEKGKDVELRCDPISGHTALYWYRQSLGQGLEFLIYFQGNSAPDKSGLPSDRFSAERTGGSVSTLTIQRTQQEDSAVYLCASSLHGGSLIDTQYFGPGTRLTVL.